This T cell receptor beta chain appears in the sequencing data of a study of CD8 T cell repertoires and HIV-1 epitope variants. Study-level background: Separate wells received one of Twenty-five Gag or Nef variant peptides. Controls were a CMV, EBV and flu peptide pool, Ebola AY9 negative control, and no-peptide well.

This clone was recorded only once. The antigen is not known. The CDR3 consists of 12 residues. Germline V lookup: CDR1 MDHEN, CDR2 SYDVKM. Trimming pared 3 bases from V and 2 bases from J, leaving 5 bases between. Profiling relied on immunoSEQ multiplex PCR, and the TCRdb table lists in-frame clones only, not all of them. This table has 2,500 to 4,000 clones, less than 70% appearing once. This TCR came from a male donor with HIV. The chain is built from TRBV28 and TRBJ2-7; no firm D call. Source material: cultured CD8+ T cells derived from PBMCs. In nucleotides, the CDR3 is TGTGCCAGCAGTTTTAGACCCTACGAGCAGTACTTC. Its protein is CASSFRPYEQYF.